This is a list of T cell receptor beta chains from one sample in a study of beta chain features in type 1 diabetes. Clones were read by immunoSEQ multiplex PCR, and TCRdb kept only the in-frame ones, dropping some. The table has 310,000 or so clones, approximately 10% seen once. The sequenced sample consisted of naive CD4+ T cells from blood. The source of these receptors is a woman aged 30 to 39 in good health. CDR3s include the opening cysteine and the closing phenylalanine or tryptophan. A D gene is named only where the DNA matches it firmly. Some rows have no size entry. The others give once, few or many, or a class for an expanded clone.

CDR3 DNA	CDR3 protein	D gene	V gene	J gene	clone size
TGTGCCAGCAGCCTGTCCCCGGGATACAATGAGCAGTTCTTC	CASSLSPGYNEQFF	NA	TRBV7-2	TRBJ2-1	few
TGTGCCAGCAGTTTATCCCCCGGGACAGGGGGTAGCGAGACCCAGTACTTC	CASSLSPGTGGSETQYF	TRBD1	TRBV27	TRBJ2-5	NA
TGTGCCAGCAGCGTACCGACACAGGGTGAAGCTTTCTTT	CASSVPTQGEAFF	NA	TRBV9	TRBJ1-1	few
TGTGCCAGCAGCTTAGTCCAGGGCATCAATGAGCAGTTCTTC	CASSLVQGINEQFF	NA	TRBV5-4	TRBJ2-1	few
TGTGCCAGCAGTTCTATGGGCCTGAACACCGGGGAGCTGTTTTTT	CASSSMGLNTGELFF	NA	TRBV2	TRBJ2-2	NA
TGTGCCAGCTACGACTATTCTAACACCGGGGAGCTGTTTTTT	CASYDYSNTGELFF	NA	TRBV19	TRBJ2-2	NA
TGCAGCGTTCAGGGGGCGGAAGGCACTGAAGCTTTCTTT	CSVQGAEGTEAFF	TRBD1	TRBV29-1	TRBJ1-1	few
TGTGCCAGCTCACCGAGCGGGAGCAACACCGGGGAGCTGTTTTTT	CASSPSGSNTGELFF	TRBD2	TRBV18	TRBJ2-2	few
TGTGCCAGCAGCTTCGGCGGGCCGCCAGAGACCCAGTACTTC	CASSFGGPPETQYF	NA	TRBV7-3	TRBJ2-5	few
TGTGCCAGCAGCCAAGTAACTAGCGGGAGGGACAATGAGCAGTTCTTC	CASSQVTSGRDNEQFF	TRBD2	TRBV4-2	TRBJ2-1	NA
TGTGCCAGCAGCCTCACACGGGGTATCACGCCCCACGAGCAGTACTTC	CASSLTRGITPHEQYF	NA	TRBV7-6	TRBJ2-7	few
TGTGCCAGCAGCGCCGGGACTAGCGGGTTCTACGAGCAGTACTTC	CASSAGTSGFYEQYF	TRBD2	TRBV9	TRBJ2-7	NA
TGCGCCAGCAGCTTGGCCAGGGATGAGCAGTTCTTC	CASSLARDEQFF	NA	TRBV5-1	TRBJ2-1	few
TGCAGCGTCAGAAATACGGGAGGGATAAGGAATGAGCAGTTCTTC	CSVRNTGGIRNEQFF	TRBD2	TRBV29-1	TRBJ2-1	few
TGTGCCATCAGTGAGGTGGAGCAAGAGACCCAGTACTTC	CAISEVEQETQYF	NA	TRBV6-5	TRBJ2-5	few
TGTGCCAGCAGTTACTCGATTCAGGGGGGCTACGAGCAGTACTTC	CASSYSIQGGYEQYF	NA	TRBV6-5	TRBJ2-7	few
TGTGCCAGCAGCACCGGGACTAGCGGGAGAACAGATACGCAGTATTTT	CASSTGTSGRTDTQYF	TRBD2	TRBV7-3	TRBJ2-3	NA
TGCGCCAGCTCGGGGAGGTCCGTCTATGGCTACACCTTC	CASSGRSVYGYTF	NA	TRBV23-1	TRBJ1-2	few
TGTGCCGGAGGACAGACAGATACGCAGTATTTT	CAGGQTDTQYF	NA	TRBV6-5	TRBJ2-3	NA
TGTGCCACATCGGGTGGCGGGAACACCGGGGAGCTGTTTTTT	CATSGGGNTGELFF	NA	TRBV5-4	TRBJ2-2	NA
TGCGCCAGCAGCTTGGAAGCGACTAGCGGGACCCCCTACGAGCAGTACTTC	CASSLEATSGTPYEQYF	TRBD2	TRBV5-1	TRBJ2-7	NA
TGTGCCAGCAGCCAAGATATCCTTTACGAGCAGTACTTC	CASSQDILYEQYF	NA	TRBV4-2	TRBJ2-7	few
TGTGCCACCTCCAGAGCGGGAGTTGGACCAGATACGCAGTATTTT	CATSRAGVGPDTQYF	TRBD2	TRBV15	TRBJ2-3	few
TGCGCCAGCAGCCCGACAGGTAATCAGCCCCAGCATTTT	CASSPTGNQPQHF	NA	TRBV4-1	TRBJ1-5	NA
TGTGCCAGCTCATATGGGGGGGAGCAGTTCTTC	CASSYGGEQFF	NA	TRBV6-1	TRBJ2-1	few
TGTGCCTGGAGTTTCGGACTAGCGGGAGGAGAGACCCAGTACTTC	CAWSFGLAGGETQYF	TRBD2	TRBV30	TRBJ2-5	few
TGTGCCAGCAGCGTTGCGGGACAGCTTACTTACGAGCAGTACTTC	CASSVAGQLTYEQYF	NA	TRBV9	TRBJ2-7	NA
TGTGCCAGCAGCTTCATCTTGAGCGGGGCTGGGGATGAGCAGTTCTTC	CASSFILSGAGDEQFF	TRBD2	TRBV5-6	TRBJ2-1	NA
TGTGCCAGCAGCTTCGGACTAGCGGGGACCTACGAGCAGTACTTC	CASSFGLAGTYEQYF	TRBD2	TRBV7-2	TRBJ2-7	few
TGTGCCAGCAGCCCCCCGACTAGCGGGGTTAATGAGCAGTTCTTC	CASSPPTSGVNEQFF	TRBD2	TRBV7-2	TRBJ2-1	few
TGTGCCCGGAGACTAGCGGGAGGGGGGGGCAATGAGCAGTTCTTC	CARRLAGGGGNEQFF	TRBD2	TRBV30	TRBJ2-1	few
TGTGCCAGCAGCCAGGGAGGGTTGGAGACCCAGTACTTC	CASSQGGLETQYF	TRBD2	TRBV14	TRBJ2-5	few
TGCGCCAGCAGTTACAAACCGCGGGTTTCCACAGATACGCAGTATTTT	CASSYKPRVSTDTQYF	NA	TRBV4-3	TRBJ2-3	NA
TGTGCCAGCAGTTTAGATCGGACAGGACATAGCAATCAGCCCCAGCATTTT	CASSLDRTGHSNQPQHF	TRBD1	TRBV28	TRBJ1-5	few
TGTGCCAGCTCACCACCGAACAGGGCTCCGCGCCCCCTAGAGACCCAGTACTTC	CASSPPNRAPRPLETQYF	NA	TRBV18	TRBJ2-5	few
TGCAGCGTTGAAAGGGCGGGAGCAGCAGATACGCAGTATTTT	CSVERAGAADTQYF	TRBD2	TRBV29-1	TRBJ2-3	NA
TGTGCCAGCAGCTTGCCAGGGTGGGAGCAGTACTTC	CASSLPGWEQYF	NA	TRBV5-4	TRBJ2-7	NA
TGCGCCAGCAGCTCCCCCGGGGGCACTGAAGCTTTCTTT	CASSSPGGTEAFF	NA	TRBV5-1	TRBJ1-1	few
TGTGCCAGCAGTTCCCTTCCAGGGTACCCAGATACGCAGTATTTT	CASSSLPGYPDTQYF	NA	TRBV6-5	TRBJ2-3	NA
TGTGCCAGCAGAACCTCGGGACAAAGCACCGGGGAGCTGTTTTTT	CASRTSGQSTGELFF	NA	TRBV27	TRBJ2-2	NA
TGTGCCAGCAGTCTAGCGGGAGGGCCGAGAAACGAGCAGTACTTC	CASSLAGGPRNEQYF	TRBD2	TRBV28	TRBJ2-7	NA
TGTGCCAGCAGCTCGGGACAGGCGACAGGTCAGCCCCAGCATTTT	CASSSGQATGQPQHF	TRBD1	TRBV7-9	TRBJ1-5	few